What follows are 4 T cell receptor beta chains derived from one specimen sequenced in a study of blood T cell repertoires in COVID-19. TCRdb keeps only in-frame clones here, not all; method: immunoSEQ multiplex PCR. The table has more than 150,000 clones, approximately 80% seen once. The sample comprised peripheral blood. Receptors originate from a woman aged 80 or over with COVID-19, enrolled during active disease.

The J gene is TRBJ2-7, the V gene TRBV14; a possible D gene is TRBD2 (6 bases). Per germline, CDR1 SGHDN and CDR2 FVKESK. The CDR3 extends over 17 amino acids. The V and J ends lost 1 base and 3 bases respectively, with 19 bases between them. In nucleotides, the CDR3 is TGTGCCAGCAGCCAAGGTAGCTATCCACGCGGGAACTACGAGCAGTACTTC. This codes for CASSQGSYPRGNYEQYF.

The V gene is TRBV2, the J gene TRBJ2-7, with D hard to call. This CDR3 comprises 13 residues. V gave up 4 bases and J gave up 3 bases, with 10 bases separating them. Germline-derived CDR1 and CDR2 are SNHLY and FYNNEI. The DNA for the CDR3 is TGTGCCAGCAGTGTTCTCCAGAACTACGAGCAGTACTTC. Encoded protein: CASSVLQNYEQYF.

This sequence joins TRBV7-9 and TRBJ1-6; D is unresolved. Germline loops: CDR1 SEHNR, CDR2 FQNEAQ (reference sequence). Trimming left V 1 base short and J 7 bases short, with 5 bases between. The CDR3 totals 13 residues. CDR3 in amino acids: CASSLVLNSPLHF. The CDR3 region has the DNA TGTGCCAGCAGCTTAGTCTTGAATTCACCCCTCCACTTT.

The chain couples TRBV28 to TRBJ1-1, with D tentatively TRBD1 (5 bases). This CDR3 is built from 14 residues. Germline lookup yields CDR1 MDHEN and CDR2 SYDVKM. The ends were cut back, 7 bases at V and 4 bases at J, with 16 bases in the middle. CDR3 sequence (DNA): TGTGCCAGCATGCTTGTCGGGGGAACCACTGAAGCTTTCTTT. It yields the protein CASMLVGGTTEAFF.